Listed here is a single T cell receptor (beta chain). This CDR3 is also generated by other DNA sequences in the sample. The data derive from a study of control samples from healthy donors and cancer patients. V was cut by 1 base and J by 1 base, with 4 bases left in between. Germline V gene lookup returns CDR1 SGHDN and CDR2 FVKESK. The CDR3 consists of 13 residues. Assay: immunoSEQ multiplex PCR; the TCRdb copy retains only in-frame clones and omits some. The sample carries just under 150,000 clones, about 91% recorded once. The TCR sequence derives from a man aged 30 to 39 in good health. The sequenced sample consisted of blood. The genes are TRBV14 and TRBJ1-2; D not resolved. The CDR3 sequence: CASSQGGNYGYTF. DNA for the CDR3: TGTGCCAGCAGCCAAGGAGGTAACTATGGCTACACCTTC.